This T cell receptor beta chain originates from a study of response to subunit inactivated influenza vaccine. Findings and limits, study-wide: It was the authors' suggestion that each seasonal influenza vaccination recruits few new T cells.

This clonotype was seen repeatedly, ten times or more. What it binds is not known. One end of the junction varies from germline; a read error may be responsible. TCRdb itself ran the RT-PCR reads through MiXCR, one entry per CDR3 protein. The repertoire holds 750,000 to 850,000 distinct CDR3 sequences, 18% seen once, with roughly a tenth in the top ten. The germline V gene has CDR1 SGHRS and CDR2 YFSETQ. The length of the CDR3 is 12 residues. Sequences were derived from PBMCs from blood, sampled 5 days after vaccination. The V and J genes are TRBV5-1 and TRBJ2-7; possible D gene TRBD1, 6 bases. This sequence was found in a man in his fifties or sixties who received an inactivated influenza vaccine. The chain's CDR3 is CASSLGGREQYF. In DNA, the CDR3 is TGTGCCAGCAGCTTAGGGGGTCGCGAGCAGTACTTC.